The clone carrying this TCR beta chain was seen many times. The sample contains more than one DNA sequence encoding this CDR3. This entry comes from a study of blood T cell repertoires in COVID-19. Study context: Donors in the United States, Italy and Spain gave samples during acute or convalescent COVID-19. PBMCs, B-cell-depleted T cells, or T cells were the source of the cDNA or gDNA that made up the material.

The CDR3 is made up of 14 amino acids. Germline V gene lookup returns CDR1 SNHLY and CDR2 FYNNEI. Trimming removed 4 bases from V and 2 bases from J; junction bases left unmatched: 2. Patients in Seattle were enrolled during active infection, then followed longitudinally. Methods used by the authors: The assay estimated nucleated cells by amplifying reference gene primers. Assay used: immunoSEQ multiplex PCR; TCRdb lists only in-frame clones, some missing. The DNA was the basis for D and trimming; V, J and clone size are from that table. Of about 320,000 clones in the sample, 70% to 90% were seen once.

The clonotype comes from a woman between 25 and 40 years old with COVID-19, enrolled during active disease. The source material was peripheral blood. The rearrangement uses TRBV2 and TRBJ2-5; 9 bases match TRBD2. The chain's CDR3 is CASSVSGGQETQYF. The CDR3 DNA follows: TGTGCCAGCAGTGTTAGCGGGGGACAAGAGACCCAGTACTTC.